The TCR beta chain under discussion was sequenced for a study of cytomegalovirus exposure and HLA in healthy donors. PCR primers comprised 60 Vbeta and 13 Jbeta primers. Clones were sequenced by immunoSEQ multiplex PCR, and TCRdb holds only the in-frame ones, with some missing. The table includes 100,000 to 150,000 clones, approximately 69% detected once. The CDR3 consists of 14 residues. Germline V lookup: CDR1 MNHEY, CDR2 SMNVEV (reference sequence). The V gene lost 3 bases and the J gene lost 6 bases, with 13 bases spanning the gap. This clone was seen a few times. The antigen is unknown. The study, taken as a whole, reports: Accurate prediction of HLA-A and HLA-B alleles (for most subjects) was reportedly achieved from TCR beta sequences. Certain indistinguishable V segments, among them TRBV6-2 and TRBV6-3, were excluded. Sequence variants that were highly shared formed a cluster that was likely a sequencing artifact.

The receptor was isolated from a man in his forties or fifties in good health and CMV-seropositive. The sequenced material came from PBMCs. The chain is built from TRBV27 and TRBJ2-3; TRBD2 might be the D (5 bases). The DNA for the CDR3 is TGTGCCAGCAGTTTTGAGGGCCAGCGGGATACGCAGTATTTT. Residues: CASSFEGQRDTQYF.